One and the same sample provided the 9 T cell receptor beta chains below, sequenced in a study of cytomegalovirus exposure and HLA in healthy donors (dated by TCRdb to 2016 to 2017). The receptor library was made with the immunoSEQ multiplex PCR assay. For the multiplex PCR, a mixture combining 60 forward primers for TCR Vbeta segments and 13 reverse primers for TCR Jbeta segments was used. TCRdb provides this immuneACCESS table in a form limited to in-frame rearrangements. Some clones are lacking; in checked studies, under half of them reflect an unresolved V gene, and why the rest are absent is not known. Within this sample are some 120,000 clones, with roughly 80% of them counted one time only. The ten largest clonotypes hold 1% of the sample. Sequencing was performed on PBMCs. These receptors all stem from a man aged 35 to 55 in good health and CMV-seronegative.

The CDR3 nucleotides are TGTGCCAGTAGTATAGCCCCGCCCGGAGTGACGGCCCAGTACTTC. Its protein product is CASSIAPPGVTAQYF. The chain has TRBV19 and TRBJ2-5; D ambiguous. The germline V gene encodes CDR1 LNHDA and CDR2 SQIVND (reference sequence). Trimming removed 1 base at V and 9 bases at J, with 18 bases between. The CDR3 is made up of 15 amino acids.

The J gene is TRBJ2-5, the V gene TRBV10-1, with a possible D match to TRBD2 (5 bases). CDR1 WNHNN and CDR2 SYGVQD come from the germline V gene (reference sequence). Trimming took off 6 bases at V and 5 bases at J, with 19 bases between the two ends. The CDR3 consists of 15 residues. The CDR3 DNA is TGCGCCAGCAGCGTCGGGAACAGCCGAGGGGAGACCCAGTACTTC. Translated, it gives CASSVGNSRGETQYF.

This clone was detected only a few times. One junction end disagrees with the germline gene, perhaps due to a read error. CDR3 amino acids: CAWSARGGAGGTVF. For the CDR3, the DNA is TGTGCCTGGAGTGCACGGGGGGGAGCGGGAGGCACCGTCTTC. V usage is TRBV30 and J usage is TRBJ2-1, with 9 bases fitting TRBD2. CDR3 length: 14 amino acids. Germline-derived CDR1 and CDR2 are GTSNPN and SVGIG (reference sequence).

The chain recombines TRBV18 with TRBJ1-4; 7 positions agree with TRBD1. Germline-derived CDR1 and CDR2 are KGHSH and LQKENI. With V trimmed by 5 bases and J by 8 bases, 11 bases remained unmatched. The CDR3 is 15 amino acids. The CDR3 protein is CASSTNRGEGEKLFF. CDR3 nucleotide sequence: TGTGCCAGCTCAACAAACAGGGGAGAAGGCGAAAAACTGTTTTTT. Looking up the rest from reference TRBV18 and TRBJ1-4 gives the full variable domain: NAGVMQNPRHLVRRRGQEARLRCSPMKGHSHVYWYRQLPEEGLKFMVYLQKENIIDESGMPKERFSAEFPKEGPSILRIQQVVRGDSAAYFCASSTNRGEGEKLFFGSGTQLSVL.

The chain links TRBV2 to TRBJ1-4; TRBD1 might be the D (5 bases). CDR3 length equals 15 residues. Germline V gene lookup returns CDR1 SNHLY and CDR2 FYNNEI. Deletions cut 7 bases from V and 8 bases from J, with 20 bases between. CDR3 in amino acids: CASTQLNGEGEKLFF. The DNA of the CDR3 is TGTGCCAGCACCCAACTAAACGGGGAGGGGGAAAAACTGTTTTTT.

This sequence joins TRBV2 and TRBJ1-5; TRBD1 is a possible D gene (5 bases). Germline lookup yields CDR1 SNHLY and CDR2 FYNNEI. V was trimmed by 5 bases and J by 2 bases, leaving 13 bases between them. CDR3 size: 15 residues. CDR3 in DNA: TGTGCCAGCAGTCTGCAGTCGGGGGGCAATCAGCCCCAGCATTTT. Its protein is CASSLQSGGNQPQHF. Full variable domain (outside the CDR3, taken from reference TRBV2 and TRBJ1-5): EPEVTQTPSHQVTQMGQEVILRCVPISNHLYFYWYRQILGQKVEFLVSFYNNEISEKSEIFDDQFSVERPDGSNFTLKIRSTKLEDSAMYFCASSLQSGGNQPQHFGDGTRLSIL.

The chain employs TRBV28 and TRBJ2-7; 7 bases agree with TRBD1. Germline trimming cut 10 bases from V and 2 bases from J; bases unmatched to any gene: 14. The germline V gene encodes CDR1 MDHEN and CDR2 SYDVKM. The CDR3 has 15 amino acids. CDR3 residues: CATIQGSSSAYEQYF. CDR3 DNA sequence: TGTGCCACTATACAGGGGTCAAGTTCAGCCTACGAGCAGTACTTC.

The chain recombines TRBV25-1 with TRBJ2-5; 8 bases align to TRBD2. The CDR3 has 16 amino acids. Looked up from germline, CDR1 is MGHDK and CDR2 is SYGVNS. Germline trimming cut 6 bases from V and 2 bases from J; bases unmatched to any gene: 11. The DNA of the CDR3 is TGTGCCAGCAGCCAAGCGGGGGCTCCGGGTCAAGAGACCCAGTACTTC. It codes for CASSQAGAPGQETQYF. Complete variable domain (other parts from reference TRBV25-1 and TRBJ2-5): EADIYQTPRYLVIGTGKKITLECSQTMGHDKMYWYQQDPGMELHLIHYSYGVNSTEKGDLSSESTVSRIRTEHFPLTLESARPSHTSQYLCASSQAGAPGQETQYFGPGTRLLVL.

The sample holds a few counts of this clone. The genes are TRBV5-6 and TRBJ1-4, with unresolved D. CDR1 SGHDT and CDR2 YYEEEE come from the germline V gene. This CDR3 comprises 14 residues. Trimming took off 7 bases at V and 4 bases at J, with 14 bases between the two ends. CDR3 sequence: CASGRPEVNEKLFF. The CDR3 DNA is TGTGCCAGCGGCCGACCCGAGGTTAATGAAAAACTGTTTTTT.